This is a list of T cell receptor beta chains from one sample in a study of early T cells in non-severe SARS-CoV-2 infection. Using its own MiXCR run on the 5' RACE reads, TCRdb lists one record per CDR3 protein. Among roughly 83,000 distinct CDR3 sequences, approximately 12% were seen once, and the ten largest hold 4.4%. The sequences come from whole blood, collected at baseline. The receptors originated from an adult who was a healthcare worker with PCR-confirmed SARS-CoV-2 infection or an uninfected control (not recorded which). CDR3s leave out the opening cysteine and the closing phenylalanine or tryptophan. Each record gives: D gene, V gene, J gene, CDR3 length, CDR3 protein. D genes are given only for firm matches.

D: NA; V: TRBV5-1; J: TRBJ2-5; length: 11; CDR3: ASSLVYQETQY
D: TRBD2; V: TRBV28; J: TRBJ2-7; length: 12; CDR3: ASSTPGGSYEQY
D: NA; V: TRBV20-1; J: TRBJ1-1; length: 9; CDR3: SVSSFTEAF
D: TRBD1; V: TRBV2; J: TRBJ1-1; length: 13; CDR3: ASSGTGGVGTEAF
D: NA; V: TRBV7-2; J: TRBJ1-1; length: 11; CDR3: ASSLDPVSKAF
D: NA; V: TRBV7-6; J: TRBJ2-6; length: 13; CDR3: ASSFVPSGANVLT
D: NA; V: TRBV20-1; J: TRBJ2-3; length: 10; CDR3: SARKGPDTQY
D: NA; V: TRBV5-4; J: TRBJ2-1; length: 14; CDR3: ASRSRGGSSYNEQF
D: TRBD2; V: TRBV5-1; J: TRBJ2-3; length: 14; CDR3: ASSLASGRATDTQY
D: NA; V: TRBV5-1; J: TRBJ2-3; length: 12; CDR3: ASSLDILTDTQY
D: TRBD2; V: TRBV3-1; J: TRBJ2-1; length: 11; CDR3: ASTLGGPSEQF
D: NA; V: TRBV24-1; J: TRBJ2-6; length: 15; CDR3: ATSFLGLLSGANVLT
D: NA; V: TRBV4-1; J: TRBJ2-7; length: 12; CDR3: ASSQAGTHYEQY
D: TRBD2; V: TRBV7-6; J: TRBJ2-3; length: 17; CDR3: ASRAFPGTSDSLHDTQY
D: NA; V: TRBV29-1; J: TRBJ2-4; length: 12; CDR3: SVQPPDSRNIQY
D: NA; V: TRBV14; J: TRBJ1-4; length: 14; CDR3: ASSLTWTTTNEKLF
D: TRBD1; V: TRBV5-5; J: TRBJ2-7; length: 11; CDR3: ASSGTGFWEQY
D: TRBD1; V: TRBV6-5; J: TRBJ1-3; length: 12; CDR3: ASSPGGAENTIY
D: NA; V: TRBV5-1; J: TRBJ2-5; length: 12; CDR3: ASSLGQGSPTQY
D: NA; V: TRBV1; J: TRBJ2-1; length: 15; CDR3: TSSQGMLMNRNNEQF
D: NA; V: TRBV12-3/TRBV12-4; J: TRBJ2-4; length: 11; CDR3: ASNRGGDDIQY
D: NA; V: TRBV7-9; J: TRBJ2-3; length: 12; CDR3: ASSPGISTDTQY
D: NA; V: TRBV20-1; J: TRBJ2-1; length: 12; CDR3: SARDLRVVHEQF
D: TRBD1; V: TRBV4-1; J: TRBJ2-1; length: 13; CDR3: ASSQTARTGVEQF
D: NA; V: TRBV3-1; J: TRBJ1-1; length: 12; CDR3: ASSQVPGGSEAF
D: NA; V: TRBV9; J: TRBJ2-1; length: 13; CDR3: ASSSRGLSYNEQF
D: TRBD1; V: TRBV10-3; J: TRBJ1-1; length: 12; CDR3: AISRQGVGTEAF
D: NA; V: TRBV11-2; J: TRBJ2-7; length: 10; CDR3: ASSFGNYEQY
D: NA; V: TRBV28; J: TRBJ2-5; length: 12; CDR3: ASSPPSTQETQY
D: NA; V: TRBV6-5; J: TRBJ1-1; length: 12; CDR3: ASGIRGRGTEAF